The T cell receptor (beta chain) under discussion was sequenced for a study of blood T cell repertoires in COVID-19. In the study overall: Spain, Italy and the United States supplied samples that represented acute and convalescent COVID-19. T cells, B-cell-depleted T cells, or PBMCs supplied cDNA or gDNA.

Method: immunoSEQ multiplex PCR; TCRdb's copy keeps in-frame clones and lacks some. The data hold about 75,000 clones, with 79% observed a single time. Germline V CDR1 and CDR2: MDHEN, SYDVKM. Unmatched junction bases numbered 12, after V lost 6 bases and J lost 4 bases. This CDR3 is 16 amino acids long. V gene TRBV28 combines with J gene TRBJ1-3, with 7 bases aligning to TRBD1. The source material was peripheral blood. This TCR was recovered from a woman at least 80 years old with active or convalescent COVID-19. CDR3 coding DNA: TGTGCCAGCAGACCAAACCCGACAGGGCTAGGAAACACCATATATTTT. Its protein is CASRPNPTGLGNTIYF.